Reported below is one T cell receptor (beta chain). Its antigen is still unknown. The data were obtained in a study of cytomegalovirus exposure and HLA in healthy donors. Study results and limitations: TCR beta sequences numbering 15,000 to 20,000 were associated with HLA alleles at 0.05 false discovery rate in a later analysis.

The PCR used 60 Vbeta and 13 Jbeta primers. Only in-frame clones appear in the TCRdb table, and some are missing; sequencing was by immunoSEQ multiplex PCR. Of fewer than 150,000 clones listed, about three quarters were seen once; the top ten hold 2.5% to 3.5%. The sample comprised PBMCs. The sequence was collected from a woman aged 40 to 50 in good health and CMV-seropositive.

In DNA, the CDR3 is TGTGCCAGCAGCGCCCTGGACAGGGACAATGAGCAGTTCTTC. Residues: CASSALDRDNEQFF. The J gene is TRBJ2-1, the V gene TRBV14; 8 positions match TRBD1. Losses at the gene ends were 5 bases for V and 5 bases for J; bases not matched to a gene: 5. Germline loops: CDR1 SGHDN, CDR2 FVKESK. The CDR3 covers 14 residues.